This section outlines one TCR beta chain sequence together with its context. Its antigen is undetermined. The data stem from a study of long-term antiretroviral therapy in people with HIV. Study observations and caveats: Pre-ART clonal expansion yielded clones that dominated the repertoire at all time points.

The CDR3 runs to 14 residues. CDR1 is MNHEY, CDR2 SMNVEV, per germline (reference sequence). V dropped 5 bases and J dropped 10 bases, with 15 bases sitting between them. At survey level, the immunoSEQ assay was run in its v3.0 version. Some clones are missing from TCRdb's copy, which holds only in-frame ones; the method was immunoSEQ multiplex PCR. The sample has tens of thousands of clones; 80% to 90% are singletons. The sequence came from a man aged 18 to 30 with HIV. The source was unsorted PBMCs, collected 0.8 years before starting antiretroviral therapy. The rearrangement uses TRBV27 and TRBJ1-6; possibly TRBD1 for D (5 bases). The chain's CDR3 is CASSPTGFRSPLHF. CDR3 sequence (DNA): TGTGCCAGCAGTCCCACAGGTTTCCGGTCACCCCTCCACTTT.